Listed here is a single T cell receptor beta chain. Peripheral blood genomic DNA, not sorted cells or RNA, was the template. V was shortened by 6 bases and J by 3 bases, with 15 bases between the two germline ends. The germline gives CDR1 SGHTA, CDR2 FQGNSA. CDR3 length: 14 amino acids. This entry belongs to a study of T cell repertoires in aging, cancer and after chemotherapy. TRB rearrangements spanning V, D and J were amplified using mixed TRB-A/B primers. TCRdb used MiXCR to reprocess the multiplex PCR reads, holding one entry per CDR3 protein. Among under 4,000 distinct CDR3 sequences listed, around 24% were seen once.

The chain employs TRBV7-2 and TRBJ2-7; TRBD2 might be the D (7 bases). The sequenced material came from blood. The receptor's source is a human donor with a blood cancer. In DNA, the CDR3 is TGTGCCAGCAGTCGCCCGGGGGGCGTCTACGAGCAGTACTTC. Translating it yields CASSRPGGVYEQYF.